A single sample is the source of the 17 T cell receptor beta chains below, sequenced in a study of blood T cell repertoires in COVID-19 (dated by TCRdb to 2019 to 2021). Library construction relied on the immunoSEQ multiplex PCR assay. Sourced from immuneACCESS, this table was stored by TCRdb with only in-frame sequences that have V and J called. A share of the clones is absent; for the studies checked, an unresolved V gene accounts for under half, and the remainder has no known explanation. The table for this sample lists 100,000 to 150,000 clones; roughly 89% of them were counted only once. The ten top clones hold more than 3.5% of the sample. Sequencing used peripheral blood. The origin of the receptors is a man in his fifties or sixties with COVID-19, enrolled during active disease.

V and J are TRBV11-3 and TRBJ2-6, with D perhaps matching TRBD1 (5 bases). Per germline, CDR1 SGHNT and CDR2 YENEEA. The CDR3 is 15 residues long. The germline V and J ends were trimmed by 4 bases and 2 bases, with 9 bases remaining between them. The chain's CDR3 is CASSSGHPGANVLTF. CDR3 sequence (DNA): TGTGCCAGCAGCTCCGGACACCCTGGGGCCAACGTCCTGACTTTC.

J is TRBJ1-2 and V is TRBV7-8; tentative D call: TRBD1 (5 bases). V was pared by 1 base and J by 8 bases, with 14 bases between. The CDR3 loop spans 14 amino acids. Germline assignment: CDR1 SGHVS and CDR2 FQNEAQ. CDR3 sequence: CASSLGGVRYGYTF. CDR3 DNA sequence: TGTGCCAGCAGCTTAGGGGGGGTGAGGTACGGCTACACCTTC.

The chain joins TRBV27 to TRBJ2-7; weak D call: TRBD1 (6 bases). CDR1 is MNHEY, CDR2 SMNVEV, per germline (reference sequence). CDR3 size: 12 residues. Trimming left V 3 bases short and J 4 bases short, with 7 bases between. The CDR3 sequence: CASSFTGYEQYF. The CDR3 coding sequence is TGTGCCAGCAGTTTTACAGGGTACGAGCAGTACTTC.

The J gene is TRBJ1-2, the V gene TRBV7-9; a possible D gene is TRBD1 (5 bases). Trimming pared 4 bases from V and 5 bases from J, leaving 11 bases between. Germline V gene lookup returns CDR1 SEHNR and CDR2 FQNEAQ (reference sequence). CDR3 length: 13 amino acids. The CDR3 sequence: CASSSTDRYGYTF. The DNA of the CDR3 is TGTGCCAGCAGCTCCACAGACAGATATGGCTACACCTTC.

J is TRBJ1-3 and V is TRBV19; maybe TRBD1 (6 bases). V shed 3 bases and J shed 0 bases, with 12 bases lying between them. Germline V CDR1 and CDR2: LNHDA, SQIVND (reference sequence). The CDR3 extends over 16 amino acids. CDR3 nucleotides: TGTGCCAGTAGTATCTCGGACAGCCGCTCTGGAAACACCATATATTTT. Translated, it gives CASSISDSRSGNTIYF.

Remarks on this clone: Other nucleotide sequences from this sample produce the same CDR3. This chain joins TRBV5-1 and TRBJ1-1, with 11 bases identical to TRBD1. V dropped 4 bases and J dropped 5; count of bases not matched to a gene: 4. Germline lookup yields CDR1 SGHRS and CDR2 YFSETQ. The CDR3 is 14 residues long. The CDR3 region has the DNA TGCGCCAGCAGCATGGGACAGGGGGGTACTGAAGCTTTCTTT. Its translation is CASSMGQGGTEAFF. Drawing the rest from reference TRBV5-1 and TRBJ1-1, the complete variable domain is KAGVTQTPRYLIKTRGQQVTLSCSPISGHRSVSWYQQTPGQGLQFLFEYFSETQRNKGNFPGRFSGRQFSNSRSEMNVSTLELGDSALYLCASSMGQGGTEAFFGQGTRLTVV.

This rearrangement joins TRBV5-1 to TRBJ2-5; D perhaps matches TRBD2 (5 bases). V lost 4 bases to trimming and J lost 1 base, with 14 bases between them. Germline V gene sequence: CDR1 SGHRS, CDR2 YFSETQ. This CDR3 has 15 residues. The CDR3 nucleotides read TGCGCCAGCAGCGATCCCGGGAACTTCCAAGAGACCCAGTACTTC. Its protein is CASSDPGNFQETQYF.

The chain is built from TRBV28 and TRBJ1-1; D not resolved. Germline CDR1 MDHEN, CDR2 SYDVKM. This CDR3 has 12 residues. Trimming cost V 2 bases and J 7 bases, with 8 bases left between them. The CDR3 bases are TGTGCCAGCAGTTTAGGTAGGAGTGAAGCTTTCTTT. This codes for CASSLGRSEAFF.

V and J are TRBV5-6 and TRBJ1-3, with D tentatively TRBD1 (6 bases). The germline V and J ends were trimmed by 1 base and 7 bases, with 18 bases remaining between them. Germline V gives CDR1 SGHDT, CDR2 YYEEEE. The CDR3 contains 16 residues. The CDR3 protein is CASSLLTDWGPNTIYF. CDR3 nucleotides: TGTGCCAGCAGCTTGCTTACCGATTGGGGGCCCAACACCATATATTTT.

The gene calls are TRBV6-5 and TRBJ1-2, with a tentative D call TRBD1 (6 bases). The CDR3 consists of 14 residues. Trimming removed 6 bases from V and 3 bases from J, with 14 bases in between. Germline V lookup: CDR1 MNHEY, CDR2 SVGAGI. This CDR3 is CASRAAQGDYGYTF. CDR3 in DNA: TGTGCCAGCAGGGCCGCACAGGGCGACTATGGCTACACCTTC.

This clone was picked up one time. The rearrangement uses TRBV4-1 and TRBJ1-2, with TRBD1 as a possible D gene (5 bases). With 4 bases removed from V and 5 bases from J, the gap between germline ends came to 17 bases. The CDR3 contains 15 residues. CDR1 and CDR2 (germline): MGHRA, YSYEKL. The chain's CDR3 is CASSRAGGGEYGYTF. Written as DNA, the CDR3 is TGCGCCAGCAGCCGGGCTGGGGGGGGAGAGTATGGCTACACCTTC.

The chain joins TRBV5-1 to TRBJ1-3; D possibly corresponds to TRBD1 (5 bases). CDR1 SGHRS and CDR2 YFSETQ come from the germline V gene. This CDR3 contains 17 residues. Trimming took 2 bases from V and 0 from J, leaving 15 bases between them. The CDR3: CASSLGAAGNSGNTIYF. In DNA, the CDR3 is TGCGCCAGCAGCTTAGGGGCCGCAGGGAACTCTGGAAACACCATATATTTT.

The CDR3 region has the DNA TGTGCCAGCAGTCCAGGGACAGGGGGCGATGTTACCGCTGAAGCTTTCTTT. As protein: CASSPGTGGDVTAEAFF. The chain carries TRBV6-6 and TRBJ1-1; TRBD1 agrees at 12 bases. V was pared by 5 bases and J by 6 bases, with 13 bases of the junction left unmatched. The CDR3 contains 17 residues. Germline lookup yields CDR1 MNHNY and CDR2 SVGAGI (reference sequence).

The chain carries TRBV11-2 and TRBJ1-1; TRBD1 matches 7 bases. Germline V gene sequence: CDR1 SGHAT, CDR2 FQNNGV. V shed 4 bases, J shed 4 bases, and the junction held 12 bases outside the gene matches. The CDR3 extends over 16 amino acids. CDR3 in amino acids: CASSSPDRTLSTEAFF. The CDR3 DNA is TGTGCCAGCAGCTCACCGGACAGGACCTTGAGCACTGAAGCTTTCTTT.

The gene calls are TRBV5-5 and TRBJ2-3; D perhaps matches TRBD1 (6 bases). The CDR3 extends over 15 amino acids. V gave up 4 bases and J gave up 4 bases, with 16 bases separating them. Germline assignment: CDR1 SGHKS and CDR2 YYEKEE (reference sequence). The chain's CDR3 is CASSTGTTKADTQYF. The CDR3 bases are TGTGCCAGCAGCACAGGGACCACGAAGGCAGATACGCAGTATTTT.

V gene TRBV29-1 combines with J gene TRBJ1-2; 7 nucleotides match TRBD1. The germline V gene encodes CDR1 SQVTM and CDR2 ANQGSEA. This CDR3 contains 13 residues. With 6 bases clipped from V and 2 bases from J, the junction kept 6 bases outside the gene matches. In DNA form, the CDR3 reads TGCAGCGTAGATCCGGGACAGAACTATGGCTACACCTTC. Translating gives CSVDPGQNYGYTF.

The chain joins TRBV25-1 to TRBJ1-1, with a weak D call TRBD1 (5 bases). Germline assignment: CDR1 MGHDK and CDR2 SYGVNS. This CDR3 spans 16 amino acids. Trimming cost V 2 bases and J 1 base, with 14 bases left between them. CDR3 amino acids: CASSEAGREANTEAFF. The CDR3 DNA is TGTGCCAGCAGTGAAGCCGGCAGGGAGGCGAACACTGAAGCTTTCTTT.